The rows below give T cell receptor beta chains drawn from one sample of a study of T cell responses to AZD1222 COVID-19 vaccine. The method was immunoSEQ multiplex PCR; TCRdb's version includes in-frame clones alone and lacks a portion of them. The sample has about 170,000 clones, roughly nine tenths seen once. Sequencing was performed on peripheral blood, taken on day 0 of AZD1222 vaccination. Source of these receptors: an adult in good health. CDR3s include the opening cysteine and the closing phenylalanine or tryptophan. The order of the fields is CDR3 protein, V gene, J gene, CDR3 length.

CDR3 protein: CATSDFSGGVTDTQYF
V gene: TRBV24-1
J gene: TRBJ2-3
CDR3 length: 16

CDR3 protein: CASSGGVYRDSPLHF
V gene: TRBV2
J gene: TRBJ1-6
CDR3 length: 15

CDR3 protein: CASSLSFGNAANYGYTF
V gene: TRBV27
J gene: TRBJ1-2
CDR3 length: 17

CDR3 protein: CASSVTGYETQYF
V gene: TRBV9
J gene: TRBJ2-5
CDR3 length: 13

CDR3 protein: CAISREFRDRAGYTF
V gene: TRBV10-3
J gene: TRBJ1-2
CDR3 length: 15

CDR3 protein: CASSEAGRQGNQPQHF
V gene: TRBV6-1
J gene: TRBJ1-5
CDR3 length: 16

CDR3 protein: CATSSRNQPQHF
V gene: TRBV15
J gene: TRBJ1-5
CDR3 length: 12

CDR3 protein: CASSLGTANTEAFF
V gene: TRBV13
J gene: TRBJ1-1
CDR3 length: 14

CDR3 protein: CASSLEVSVSGNTIYF
V gene: TRBV5-5
J gene: TRBJ1-3
CDR3 length: 16

CDR3 protein: CASSEAPGTAQAQYF
V gene: TRBV6-1
J gene: TRBJ2-5
CDR3 length: 15

CDR3 protein: CASSLGRTFSYEQYF
V gene: TRBV28
J gene: TRBJ2-7
CDR3 length: 15

CDR3 protein: CSVEARQANYGYTF
V gene: TRBV29-1
J gene: TRBJ1-2
CDR3 length: 14

CDR3 protein: CASSLRPEGTEAFF
V gene: TRBV4-1
J gene: TRBJ1-1
CDR3 length: 14

CDR3 protein: CASSQDRVMGEAFF
V gene: TRBV4-3
J gene: TRBJ1-1
CDR3 length: 14

CDR3 protein: CASSERRQGVYEQYF
V gene: TRBV6-1
J gene: TRBJ2-7
CDR3 length: 15

CDR3 protein: CASSLVTGDEQYF
V gene: TRBV7-9
J gene: TRBJ2-7
CDR3 length: 13

CDR3 protein: CASSLSEGQTYGYTF
V gene: TRBV27
J gene: TRBJ1-2
CDR3 length: 15

CDR3 protein: CASSLGQPSTNEKLFF
V gene: TRBV5-1
J gene: TRBJ1-4
CDR3 length: 16

CDR3 protein: CASSHLGNYGYTF
V gene: TRBV4-1
J gene: TRBJ1-2
CDR3 length: 13

CDR3 protein: CASSGTGGSYNEQFF
V gene: TRBV5-1
J gene: TRBJ2-1
CDR3 length: 15

CDR3 protein: CASSDLKGTYTEAFF
V gene: TRBV2
J gene: TRBJ1-1
CDR3 length: 15

CDR3 protein: CASSQGRGFVAFF
V gene: TRBV4-1
J gene: TRBJ1-1
CDR3 length: 13

CDR3 protein: CASSIGEKLFF
V gene: TRBV19
J gene: TRBJ1-4
CDR3 length: 11

CDR3 protein: CATSPSGESGELFF
V gene: TRBV24-1
J gene: TRBJ2-2
CDR3 length: 14

CDR3 protein: CASSPLPGQEQYF
V gene: TRBV7-3
J gene: TRBJ2-7
CDR3 length: 13

CDR3 protein: CASSVGLAGVTFANTGELFF
V gene: TRBV9
J gene: TRBJ2-2
CDR3 length: 20

CDR3 protein: CASSLWDRGAADTQYF
V gene: TRBV3-1/TRBV3-2
J gene: TRBJ2-3
CDR3 length: 16

CDR3 protein: CASSQDLLGQGRGQPQHF
V gene: TRBV4-1
J gene: TRBJ1-5
CDR3 length: 18

CDR3 protein: CASSLTGTGYTDTQYF
V gene: TRBV27
J gene: TRBJ2-3
CDR3 length: 16

CDR3 protein: CASSHWGGPNTEAFF
V gene: TRBV3-1/TRBV3-2
J gene: TRBJ1-1
CDR3 length: 15

CDR3 protein: CASSDSSSGDYNEQFF
V gene: TRBV6-4
J gene: TRBJ2-1
CDR3 length: 16

CDR3 protein: CASSTSGGAAGELFF
V gene: TRBV6-5
J gene: TRBJ2-2
CDR3 length: 15

CDR3 protein: CASSRDSNEKLFF
V gene: TRBV7-2
J gene: TRBJ1-4
CDR3 length: 13

CDR3 protein: CASSKLLAATGYGYTF
V gene: TRBV6-6
J gene: TRBJ1-2
CDR3 length: 16

CDR3 protein: CASSGGLASYGYTF
V gene: TRBV9
J gene: TRBJ1-2
CDR3 length: 14

CDR3 protein: CSVTGASGANVLTF
V gene: TRBV29-1
J gene: TRBJ2-6
CDR3 length: 14

CDR3 protein: CASSQDRSGQGLTEAFF
V gene: TRBV4-3
J gene: TRBJ1-1
CDR3 length: 17

CDR3 protein: CASSRGLAGSDTQYF
V gene: TRBV7-9
J gene: TRBJ2-3
CDR3 length: 15

CDR3 protein: CASSRDRQNYGYTF
V gene: TRBV19
J gene: TRBJ1-2
CDR3 length: 14

CDR3 protein: CASSVVGGTGELFF
V gene: TRBV9
J gene: TRBJ2-2
CDR3 length: 14

CDR3 protein: CASSQVISGTNNEQFF
V gene: TRBV4-1
J gene: TRBJ2-1
CDR3 length: 16

CDR3 protein: CASSPPGQINQPQHF
V gene: TRBV9
J gene: TRBJ1-5
CDR3 length: 15

CDR3 protein: CASSEHRLTGTNYGYTF
V gene: TRBV2
J gene: TRBJ1-2
CDR3 length: 17

CDR3 protein: CASSPQTLDTQYF
V gene: TRBV11-2
J gene: TRBJ2-3
CDR3 length: 13

CDR3 protein: CASSEVQGYGGYTF
V gene: TRBV6-1
J gene: TRBJ1-2
CDR3 length: 14

CDR3 protein: CASSILGGPGTDTQYF
V gene: TRBV7-6
J gene: TRBJ2-3
CDR3 length: 16

CDR3 protein: CANLNNRDLGTEAFF
V gene: TRBV2
J gene: TRBJ1-1
CDR3 length: 15

CDR3 protein: CATSSRTRDTQYF
V gene: TRBV15
J gene: TRBJ2-3
CDR3 length: 13

CDR3 protein: CASSAGQGNTDTQYF
V gene: TRBV18
J gene: TRBJ2-3
CDR3 length: 15

CDR3 protein: CASSIGSGVNEQFF
V gene: TRBV19
J gene: TRBJ2-1
CDR3 length: 14

CDR3 protein: CASSLQGFTEAFF
V gene: TRBV5-8
J gene: TRBJ1-1
CDR3 length: 13

CDR3 protein: CASRFSYNSPLHF
V gene: TRBV12-3/TRBV12-4
J gene: TRBJ1-6
CDR3 length: 13

CDR3 protein: CASSPIGGAIIEQFF
V gene: TRBV7-3
J gene: TRBJ2-1
CDR3 length: 15

CDR3 protein: CASSFQSEEVPYEQYF
V gene: TRBV6-6
J gene: TRBJ2-7
CDR3 length: 16

CDR3 protein: CASSHNDFSIYF
V gene: TRBV7-8
J gene: TRBJ1-3
CDR3 length: 12

CDR3 protein: CASRAGNQPQHF
V gene: TRBV6-5
J gene: TRBJ1-5
CDR3 length: 12

CDR3 protein: CASSLLAGGFYGYTF
V gene: TRBV5-6
J gene: TRBJ1-2
CDR3 length: 15

CDR3 protein: CASSESGQETQYF
V gene: TRBV6-1
J gene: TRBJ2-5
CDR3 length: 13

CDR3 protein: CASSQDRWSHLNTEAFF
V gene: TRBV3-1/TRBV3-2
J gene: TRBJ1-1
CDR3 length: 17